This T cell receptor (beta chain) derives from a study of blood T cell repertoires in COVID-19. The germline V gene encodes CDR1 SGHAT and CDR2 FQNNGV. J lost 2 bases, V lost 5 bases, and 7 bases had no gene match. CDR3 length: 15 amino acids. This table comes from immunoSEQ multiplex PCR, and its TCRdb copy is limited to in-frame clones, with some not included. The data show approximately 99,000 clones, over 75% seen once. The V call is TRBV11-2, the J call TRBJ2-5, with 8 bases that match TRBD2. Material for sequencing was peripheral blood. The receptor's source is a human donor in a cohort sampled during active COVID-19. The CDR3 is CASSQPGLVQETQYF. CDR3 nucleotides: TGTGCCAGCAGCCAGCCGGGACTAGTACAAGAGACCCAGTACTTC.